Listed below are T cell receptor beta chains from one sample, sequenced in a study of blood T cell repertoires in COVID-19. Clones were read by immunoSEQ multiplex PCR, and TCRdb kept only the in-frame ones, dropping some. The data show about 350,000 clones, with 89% seen just once and 3.9% held by the top ten. The sequencing input was peripheral blood. The receptors stem from an older woman with COVID-19, enrolled during active disease. Both conserved end residues are part of each CDR3. The D gene is left open where the match is weak. A row's size may be missing; if present it is once, few, many or a size class.

>once|NA|TRBV4-1|TRBJ1-2
TGCGCCAGCAGCCAAGGATACGGGATCCTGGGACTCTATGGCTACACCTTC
CASSQGYGILGLYGYTF
>few|NA|TRBV7-2|TRBJ2-7
TGTGCCAGCAGCCCTAACTACGAGCAGTACTTC
CASSPNYEQYF
>NA|NA|TRBV9|TRBJ1-2
TGTGCCAGCAGCGTAGGGGCTGGCTACACCTTC
CASSVGAGYTF
>NA|TRBD1|TRBV19|TRBJ1-2
TGTGCCACAACGCGCACAGGGGGCTCGGGCTATGGCTACACCTTC
CATTRTGGSGYGYTF
>NA|NA|TRBV4-1|TRBJ2-2
TGCGCCAGCAGCCTCCTTACAGGGAGCACCGGGGAGCTGTTTTTT
CASSLLTGSTGELFF
>once|NA|TRBV6-5|TRBJ2-7
TGTGCCAGCAGGCCCGGGGTGGGCAGCTCCTACGAGCAGTACTTC
CASRPGVGSSYEQYF
>NA|NA|TRBV2|TRBJ1-2
TGTGCCAGCAGTGAAGTCGGGACACCCAACTATGGCTACACCTTC
CASSEVGTPNYGYTF
>NA|TRBD1|TRBV15|TRBJ2-6
TGTGCCACCAGCGGAGGGGGACAGGCGGCGTCTGGGGCCAACGTCCTGACTTTC
CATSGGGQAASGANVLTF
>NA|NA|TRBV9|TRBJ1-3
TGTGCCAGCAGCGTAGCTAGCTCTGGAAACACCATATATTTT
CASSVASSGNTIYF
>once|NA|TRBV3-1/TRBV3-2|TRBJ1-1
TGTGCCAGCAGCCATTCCCCCCCGAGAGCGCCCAGGGCGGACACTGAAGCTTTCTTT
CASSHSPPRAPRADTEAFF
>NA|TRBD1|TRBV30|TRBJ1-1
TGTGCCTGGAGTGACAGGGGTGGCACTGAAGCTTTCTTT
CAWSDRGGTEAFF
>NA|TRBD2|TRBV19|TRBJ2-6
TGTGCCAGTATTCGGACTAGCGGGGCAAACTCTGGGGCCAACGTCCTGACTTTC
CASIRTSGANSGANVLTF
>NA|TRBD1|TRBV27|TRBJ1-2
TGTGCCAGCAGTTCCCTGGGACAGGGGGCTGGCGGCTACACCTTC
CASSSLGQGAGGYTF
>NA|TRBD2|TRBV19|TRBJ2-7
TGTGCCAGTAGTATAGCCGGCGGGGGGGCCTACGAGCAGTACTTC
CASSIAGGGAYEQYF
>NA|TRBD1|TRBV5-6|TRBJ1-4
TGTGCCAGCAGCAAGGGGACAGGTCTTACTAATGAAAAACTGTTTTTT
CASSKGTGLTNEKLFF
>NA|NA|TRBV3-1/TRBV3-2|TRBJ1-6
TGTGCCAGCAGCCAAGAACCCGCAGGGGTGGGTTCACCCCTCCACTTT
CASSQEPAGVGSPLHF
>NA|NA|TRBV5-1|TRBJ2-2
TGCGCCAGCAGCTTGGTACCAGGGGCCCCAAACACCGGGGAGCTGTTTTTT
CASSLVPGAPNTGELFF
>NA|TRBD2|TRBV3-1/TRBV3-2|TRBJ2-3
TGTGCCAGCAGCTTTGGGACTAGCGGAGCCCGAAGCACAGATACGCAGTATTTT
CASSFGTSGARSTDTQYF
>NA|TRBD2|TRBV7-9|TRBJ2-3
TGTGCCAGCAGTGTACTGGGGACTAGCAAGGCAGAATACACAGATACGCAGTATTTT
CASSVLGTSKAEYTDTQYF
>NA|NA|TRBV29-1|TRBJ2-7
TGCAGCGTTGAGATTGTCAGGGGCCACGAGCAGTACTTC
CSVEIVRGHEQYF
>NA|NA|TRBV12-3/TRBV12-4|TRBJ1-1
TGTGCCAGCAGTCTTGGCGGTCCCACTGAAGCTTTCTTT
CASSLGGPTEAFF
>NA|NA|TRBV7-2|TRBJ2-1
TGTGCCAGCAGCTTACCCCCAGGGAACAATGAGCAGTTCTTC
CASSLPPGNNEQFF